These 32 T cell receptor beta chains were all obtained from the same sample, sequenced in a study of T cells after yellow fever vaccination. In TCRdb, the 5' RACE reads were re-called with MiXCR into one record per CDR3 protein. The sample carries some 670,000 distinct CDR3 sequences, 9% to 15% recorded once. The sequencing used PBMCs, collected on the day of the yellow fever booster vaccination. These TCRs come from a young man who received the YFV17D yellow fever vaccine.

V and J are TRBV20-1 and TRBJ2-1; 11 bases match TRBD2. Germline CDR1 and CDR2: DFQATT and SNEGSKA (reference sequence). The CDR3 length is 15 residues. J was trimmed by 5 bases and V by 4 bases; bases with no gene match: 7. CDR3 residues: CSAILGTSGDNEQFF. CDR3 coding DNA: TGCAGTGCTATCCTGGGGACTAGCGGAGACAATGAGCAGTTCTTC.

Points on this clonotype: A read error may be the cause here, since a much bigger clone is one base away. V and J are TRBV15 and TRBJ2-3; the D is unclear. CDR3 length: 13 amino acids. Trimming pared 1 base from V and 1 base from J, leaving 3 bases between. Germline V CDR1 and CDR2: LNHNV, YYDKDF (reference sequence). CDR3 in DNA: TGTGCCACCAGCAGAGGAGGCACAGATACGCAGTATTTT. Its translation: CATSRGGTDTQYF.

The chain joins TRBV6-2 or TRBV6-3 to TRBJ2-1; a possible D gene is TRBD2 (5 bases). The germline CDR1 and CDR2 sequences are MNHEY and SVGEGT. The CDR3 length is 15 residues. Trimming took off 7 bases at V and 5 bases at J, with 18 bases between the two ends. CDR3 coding DNA: TGTGCCAGCATTCCCGCCTCGGGGAGCCACAATGAGCAGTTCTTC. It translates to CASIPASGSHNEQFF.

This clonotype was counted between two and nine times. The chain uses TRBV4-3 and TRBJ2-5; D remains unclear. V lost 0 bases to trimming and J lost 2 bases, with 7 bases between them. Germline V CDR1 and CDR2: LGHNA, YSLEER. The length of the CDR3 is 14 residues. CDR3 region: CASSQEWSQETQYF. In DNA form, the CDR3 reads TGCGCCAGCAGCCAAGAATGGAGTCAAGAGACCCAGTACTTC.

The table lists this clonotype with a few counts. The rearrangement joins TRBV7-3 to TRBJ2-1; unclear D gene. The germline V gene has CDR1 SGHTA and CDR2 FQGTGA. CDR3 length equals 14 residues. V dropped 1 base and J dropped 5 bases, with 9 bases sitting between them. CDR3 DNA: TGTGCCAGCAGCTTAAATGCGTGGAACAATGAGCAGTTCTTC. It specifies CASSLNAWNNEQFF.

The CDR3 protein is CASSVVARRGGYTF. The CDR3 DNA reads as TGTGCCAGCAGCGTAGTCGCCCGTCGAGGTGGCTACACCTTC. The chain recombines TRBV9 with TRBJ1-2; D is unresolved. This CDR3 comprises 14 residues. Trimming removed 0 bases from V and 7 bases from J, with 13 bases in between. The V gene's germline CDR1 is SGDLS and CDR2 YYNGEE.

The chain uses TRBV19 and TRBJ2-1; 15 bases map to TRBD2. The CDR3 extends over 17 amino acids. The germline V gene has CDR1 LNHDA and CDR2 SQIVND (reference sequence). V was pared by 6 bases and J by 0 bases, with 3 bases of the junction left unmatched. CDR3 in amino acids: CASRGLAGGNSYNEQFF. Written as DNA, the CDR3 is TGTGCCAGTAGGGGACTAGCGGGAGGTAACTCCTACAATGAGCAGTTCTTC.

The chain is built from TRBV7-2 and TRBJ2-2; 7 bases match TRBD2. This CDR3 contains 14 residues. Per germline, CDR1 SGHTA and CDR2 FQGNSA. J gave up 5 bases and V 6 bases, and 6 bases lay outside the gene matches. The CDR3 region is CASRGLGGTGELFF. For the CDR3, the DNA is TGTGCCAGCAGAGGGTTGGGAGGGACCGGGGAGCTGTTTTTT.

The chain has TRBV27 and TRBJ2-1; tentatively, D is TRBD2 (5 bases). The V end lost 0 bases, the J end lost 9 bases, and 12 bases lay between the germline ends. The CDR3 totals 14 residues. Germline values: CDR1 MNHEY, CDR2 SMNVEV (reference sequence). In nucleotides, the CDR3 is TGTGCCAGCAGTTTATCGTATCGGGGTGTTGAGCAGTTCTTC. Translating gives CASSLSYRGVEQFF.

This clonotype was seen a few times. In DNA form, the CDR3 reads TGTGCCAGCAACTTTGGACTAGCGAATGAGCAGTTCTTC. This sequence encodes CASNFGLANEQFF. The gene calls are TRBV6-2 or TRBV6-3 and TRBJ2-1; 9 positions match TRBD2. J lost 7 bases, V lost 7 bases, and 5 bases had no gene match. The CDR3 has 13 amino acids. CDR1 is MNHEY, CDR2 SVGEGT, per germline.

The chain recombines TRBV11-2 with TRBJ2-3; 8 nucleotides line up with TRBD2. The CDR3 is made up of 15 amino acids. The germline V gene encodes CDR1 SGHAT and CDR2 FQNNGV. Germline trimming cut 1 base from V and 4 bases from J; bases unmatched to any gene: 4. CDR3 coding DNA: TGTGCCAGCAGCTTAGCGGGAGGGGCATCAGATACGCAGTATTTT. This codes for CASSLAGGASDTQYF.

The CDR3 coding sequence is TGCAGCGTTGGGGTTGGCCGGGAGACCCAGTACTTC. It codes for CSVGVGRETQYF. V gene TRBV29-1 combines with J gene TRBJ2-5; no reliable D call. This CDR3 comprises 12 residues. Germline V CDR1 and CDR2: SQVTM, ANQGSEA. V was cut by 4 bases and J by 5 bases, with 11 bases left in between.

This clonotype was found many times. J is TRBJ2-5 and V is TRBV5-1; D is perhaps TRBD1 (5 bases). In germline, CDR1 is SGHRS, CDR2 YFSETQ. This CDR3 is 14 amino acids long. The V end lost 0 bases, the J end lost 4 bases, and 10 bases lay between the germline ends. The CDR3 region is CASSLARAGETQYF. CDR3 in DNA: TGCGCCAGCAGCTTGGCCAGGGCAGGAGAGACCCAGTACTTC.

The gene calls are TRBV20-1 and TRBJ2-1, with 11 positions matching TRBD2. CDR1 is DFQATT and CDR2 is SNEGSKA in the germline V gene (reference sequence). The CDR3 runs to 17 residues. Trimming took 1 base from V and 6 from J; bases not matched to a gene: 11. CDR3 region: CSARVTGSSGRFNEQFF. CDR3 coding DNA: TGCAGTGCTAGAGTTACAGGCTCTAGCGGGAGGTTCAATGAGCAGTTCTTC.

This clonotype was observed a few times. CDR3 residues: CASSRTGLAGINEQFF. CDR3 DNA sequence: TGCGCCAGCAGCCGAACGGGACTAGCGGGAATTAATGAGCAGTTCTTC. V gene TRBV4-3 combines with J gene TRBJ2-1; 13 bases align to TRBD2. The CDR3 sequence is 16 residues long. Germline V gene lookup returns CDR1 LGHNA and CDR2 YSLEER. J was trimmed by 7 bases and V by 4 bases; bases with no gene match: 7.

The chain has TRBV10-1 and TRBJ2-7; D possibly corresponds to TRBD2 (6 bases). CDR1 WNHNN and CDR2 SYGVQD come from the germline V gene (reference sequence). Between the trimmed V and J ends, which lost 5 bases and 3 bases, there was a span of 14 bases. The CDR3 length is 14 residues. CDR3 loop: CASSTGTGYYEQYF. In DNA, the CDR3 is TGCGCCAGCAGTACCGGGACTGGATACTACGAGCAGTACTTC.

The genes are TRBV5-1 and TRBJ2-2; TRBD1 aligns across 12 bases. The V gene's germline CDR1 is SGHRS and CDR2 YFSETQ. This CDR3 has 16 amino acids. With V trimmed by 4 bases and J by 6 bases, 7 bases remained unmatched. For the CDR3, the DNA is TGCGCCAGCAGCCTTACCGGGACAGGGGGCTCCGGGGAGCTGTTTTTT. It codes for CASSLTGTGGSGELFF.

This clonotype was counted many times. The chain employs TRBV12-3 or TRBV12-4 and TRBJ2-3; D is ambiguous. The CDR3 covers 14 residues. Trimming cost V 3 bases and J 1 base, with 8 bases left between them. The CDR3 here is CASSFSIRTDTQYF. The CDR3 nucleotides are TGTGCCAGCAGTTTCAGTATCCGCACAGATACGCAGTATTTT.

This clonotype was counted at least ten times. The chain has TRBV5-1 and TRBJ2-7, with D possibly being TRBD2 (6 bases). Trimming removed 4 bases at V and 2 bases at J, with 13 bases between. The CDR3 runs 14 residues. CDR1 SGHRS and CDR2 YFSETQ come from the germline V gene. The CDR3 coding sequence is TGCGCCAGCAGCCCGGGGGACCGAACCTACGAGCAGTACTTC. This encodes CASSPGDRTYEQYF.

The chain joins TRBV29-1 to TRBJ2-1; 7 nucleotides match TRBD1. V lost 5 bases and J lost 10; bases outside the gene matches: 2. From germline, CDR1 is SQVTM and CDR2 ANQGSEA. CDR3 size: 10 residues. CDR3: CSVFRGEQFF. CDR3 nucleotides: TGCAGCGTTTTCAGGGGGGAGCAGTTCTTC.

V gene TRBV5-1 combines with J gene TRBJ2-7; D remains unclear. The germline V and J ends were trimmed by 0 bases and 5 bases, with 18 bases remaining between them. The CDR3 runs to 16 residues. The germline CDR1 and CDR2 sequences are SGHRS and YFSETQ. The CDR3 reads CASSLEGDTRVDEQYF. CDR3 in DNA: TGCGCCAGCAGCTTGGAGGGTGATACCCGCGTAGACGAGCAGTACTTC.

The V and J genes are TRBV20-1 and TRBJ2-3; 9 bases fit TRBD2. V shed 0 bases, J shed 1 base, and the junction held 5 bases outside the gene matches. The CDR3 spans 16 residues. The germline V gene encodes CDR1 DFQATT and CDR2 SNEGSKA (reference sequence). The CDR3 region is CSARDPGGGGTDTQYF. CDR3 sequence (DNA): TGCAGTGCTAGAGATCCGGGCGGGGGGGGCACAGATACGCAGTATTTT.

This clonotype was detected a few times. The chain has TRBV5-1 and TRBJ2-2; possible D gene TRBD2, 6 bases. The CDR3 contains 15 residues. Per the germline V gene, CDR1 is SGHRS and CDR2 is YFSETQ. V lost 7 bases, J lost 3 bases, and 16 bases lay in between. The CDR3 spells CASGGTPTDTGELFF. The CDR3 DNA reads TGCGCCAGCGGCGGGACTCCGACCGACACCGGGGAGCTGTTTTTT.

V and J are TRBV7-6 and TRBJ1-1, with D unclear. This CDR3 spans 12 amino acids. Per germline, CDR1 SGHVS and CDR2 FNYEAQ. The ends were cut back, 5 bases at V and 9 bases at J, with 13 bases in the middle. The CDR3: CASSAAGGQAFF. Written as DNA, the CDR3 is TGTGCCAGCAGCGCCGCAGGAGGCCAAGCTTTCTTT.

This clonotype has more than one count but fewer than ten. CDR3 sequence reads: CASSDMTWGENSPLHF. CDR3 coding DNA: TGTGCCAGCAGCGATATGACCTGGGGCGAAAATTCACCCCTCCACTTT. The chain joins TRBV7-9 to TRBJ1-6; D perhaps matches TRBD1 (5 bases). Germline V CDR1 and CDR2: SEHNR, FQNEAQ (reference sequence). The CDR3 loop spans 16 amino acids. V shed 5 bases and J shed 7 bases, with 18 bases lying between them.

There are many counts of this clonotype. The chain couples TRBV18 to TRBJ2-5; no definite D call. The CDR3 extends over 13 amino acids. CDR1 and CDR2 (germline): KGHSH, LQKENI. V was pared by 2 bases and J by 1 base, with 5 bases between. CDR3 residues: CASSPGIQETQYF. CDR3 nucleotides: TGTGCCAGCTCACCAGGGATCCAAGAGACCCAGTACTTC.

V is TRBV5-1 and J is TRBJ1-1; the D is unclear. V lost 3 bases and J lost 4, with 13 bases in between. This CDR3 is built from 14 residues. Germline CDR1 and CDR2: SGHRS and YFSETQ. In DNA, the CDR3 is TGCGCCAGCAGCTGGGCGGGTGGCGGCACTGAAGCTTTCTTT. This sequence encodes CASSWAGGGTEAFF. The full variable domain, rest sourced from reference TRBV5-1 and TRBJ1-1, is KAGVTQTPRYLIKTRGQQVTLSCSPISGHRSVSWYQQTPGQGLQFLFEYFSETQRNKGNFPGRFSGRQFSNSRSEMNVSTLELGDSALYLCASSWAGGGTEAFFGQGTRLTVV.

The V gene is TRBV20-1, the J gene TRBJ1-5; 7 bases agree with TRBD1. CDR1 is DFQATT and CDR2 is SNEGSKA in the germline V gene (reference sequence). V lost 3 bases to trimming and J lost 1 base; unmatched junction nucleotides: 3. This CDR3 comprises 14 residues. The CDR3 region has the DNA TGCAGTGCTAGGACAGGGTTGAGCAATCAGCCCCAGCATTTT. Protein: CSARTGLSNQPQHF.

In its sample, this clonotype was seen a few times. CDR3 sequence (DNA): TGCAGCGTTGCGCAGGGTCTCGAGCAGTACTTC. Protein product: CSVAQGLEQYF. This rearrangement joins TRBV29-1 to TRBJ2-7; TRBD1 is a possible D gene (5 bases). The CDR3 has 11 amino acids. Looked up from germline, CDR1 is SQVTM and CDR2 is ANQGSEA. With 4 bases removed from V and 6 bases from J, the gap between germline ends came to 10 bases.

The V and J genes are TRBV28 and TRBJ2-1, with 8 positions matching TRBD1. V lost 5 bases, J lost 4 bases, and 10 bases stayed unmatched. The CDR3 runs to 16 residues. Germline CDR1 and CDR2: MDHEN and SYDVKM. The CDR3 coding sequence is TGTGCCAGCAGTACCATTGCCAGGGGGCTATACAATGAGCAGTTCTTC. This translates into CASSTIARGLYNEQFF.

The chain combines TRBV4-2 with TRBJ1-5; D gene unclear. The V end lost 0 bases, the J end lost 4 bases, and 7 bases lay between the germline ends. The CDR3 runs 14 residues. Germline V lookup: CDR1 LGHNA, CDR2 YNFKEQ. DNA for the CDR3: TGTGCCAGCAGCCAAGATGGTTTTAATCAGCCCCAGCATTTT. Its translation is CASSQDGFNQPQHF.

J is TRBJ2-3 and V is TRBV7-2; tentatively, D is TRBD2 (5 bases). The CDR3 consists of 14 residues. Trimming stripped 11 bases from V and 0 bases from J, with 15 bases between. Germline assignment: CDR1 SGHTA and CDR2 FQGNSA. The CDR3 sequence: CASSPLASTDTQYF. As DNA, the CDR3 is TGTGCCTCCTCCCCCCTAGCCAGCACAGATACGCAGTATTTT.